Shown below are 21 T cell receptor beta chains from a single sample sequenced in a study of T cells of healthy individuals. Each CDR3 protein gets one entry after TCRdb re-called the 5' RACE reads with MiXCR. The repertoire has 85,000 to 100,000 distinct CDR3 sequences, about 16% of them found once; the top ten carry over 5%. All receptors derive from a human donor in good health.

This chain links TRBV28 with TRBJ2-3, with a tentative D call TRBD2 (7 bases). The CDR3 extends over 17 amino acids. With 3 bases removed from V and 2 bases from J, the gap between germline ends came to 18 bases. The germline V gene has CDR1 MDHEN and CDR2 SYDVKM. The chain's CDR3 is CASSLLSVGGPTDTQYF. CDR3 DNA: TGTGCCAGCAGTTTGTTATCCGTCGGGGGGCCCACAGATACGCAGTATTTT.

This clonotype has only one observation. This chain uses TRBV7-2 with TRBJ2-3, with TRBD2 matching 8 bases. V trimming: 0 bases; J trimming: 6 bases; junction bases outside the gene matches: 14. CDR3 length equals 18 residues. The germline V gene has CDR1 SGHTA and CDR2 FQGNSA. CDR3: CASSLAFRGLGSSDTQYF. CDR3 in DNA: TGTGCCAGCAGCTTAGCTTTTAGGGGACTAGGGTCCTCGGATACGCAGTATTTT.

This clonotype has at least ten counts. The chain links TRBV28 to TRBJ1-2, with D tentatively TRBD1 (5 bases). The germline V gene encodes CDR1 MDHEN and CDR2 SYDVKM. V shed 8 bases and J shed 12 bases, with 19 bases lying between them. The CDR3 covers 12 residues. The CDR3 loop is CASASGATVDTF. CDR3 in DNA: TGTGCCAGCGCGAGCGGGGCGACTGTTGACACCTTC.

This clonotype was detected a few times. J is TRBJ1-5 and V is TRBV5-5, with D perhaps matching TRBD1 (6 bases). The germline V and J ends were trimmed by 3 bases and 4 bases, with 11 bases remaining between them. The CDR3 runs to 14 residues. From germline, CDR1 is SGHKS and CDR2 YYEKEE (reference sequence). Here the CDR3 DNA reads TGTGCCAGCAGCTGGAGGGGGGGAAATCAGCCCCAGCATTTT. As protein: CASSWRGGNQPQHF.

The sample holds a few counts of this clonotype. J is TRBJ1-6 and V is TRBV20-1; D is uncertain. The V end lost 3 bases, the J end lost 0 bases, and 9 bases lay between the germline ends. CDR1 is DFQATT, CDR2 SNEGSKA, per germline (reference sequence). This CDR3 has 15 amino acids. The CDR3 reads CSARDGPSYNSPLHF. As DNA, the CDR3 is TGCAGTGCTAGGGACGGACCCTCCTATAATTCACCCCTCCACTTT.

In its sample, this clonotype was seen a few times. The V gene is TRBV4-3, the J gene TRBJ2-2; D gene ambiguous. Germline V lookup: CDR1 LGHNA, CDR2 YSLEER. This CDR3 is 14 amino acids long. Trimming pared 2 bases from V and 0 bases from J, leaving 4 bases between. Here the CDR3 reads CASSQSTNTGELFF. CDR3 bases: TGCGCCAGCAGCCAAAGCACGAACACCGGGGAGCTGTTTTTT.

A single count supports this clonotype. The CDR3 here is CASSRQAFSSYEQYF. The DNA for the CDR3 is TGTGCCAGCAGTCGACAGGCGTTCAGCTCCTACGAGCAGTACTTC. This chain uses TRBV3-1 with TRBJ2-7, with D maybe TRBD1 (6 bases). CDR1 and CDR2 from the germline V gene are LGHDT and YNNKEL (reference sequence). This CDR3 region has 15 residues. V lost 6 bases and J 0 bases, leaving 15 bases between the germline ends.

The V and J genes are TRBV6-4 and TRBJ2-1; D remains unclear. CDR3 length equals 14 residues. Germline values: CDR1 MRHNA, CDR2 SNTAGT. V lost 3 bases to trimming and J lost 9 bases, with 15 bases between them. CDR3 DNA sequence: TGTGCCAGCAGTGAAAGGACCGAGTCTAGTGAGCAGTTCTTC. As protein: CASSERTESSEQFF.

The rearrangement links TRBV4-1 to TRBJ1-1, with D tentatively TRBD1 (5 bases). The CDR3 spans 15 residues. The germline CDR1 and CDR2 sequences are MGHRA and YSYEKL. The V and J ends lost 0 bases and 5 bases respectively, with 13 bases between them. The CDR3 DNA reads TGCGCCAGCAGCCAAGATCGTACCGGGGGGACTGAAGCTTTCTTT. It specifies CASSQDRTGGTEAFF.

This clonotype showed up just a few times. The rearrangement joins TRBV9 to TRBJ2-2; D is uncertain. Per the germline V gene, CDR1 is SGDLS and CDR2 is YYNGEE. V shed 0 bases and J shed 6 bases, with 9 bases lying between them. The CDR3 runs to 14 residues. The CDR3: CASSVGSGSGELFF. The DNA for the CDR3 is TGTGCCAGCAGCGTAGGTTCGGGTTCCGGGGAGCTGTTTTTT.

The CDR3 reads CASSLGPRGYTF. CDR3 coding DNA: TGTGCCAGCAGCTTAGGTCCGAGGGGCTACACCTTC. This chain links TRBV7-2 with TRBJ1-2; no clear D gene. The ends were cut back, 1 base at V and 8 bases at J, with 8 bases in the middle. Germline assignment: CDR1 SGHTA and CDR2 FQGNSA. The CDR3 has 12 residues. Variable domain in full (rest from reference TRBV7-2 and TRBJ1-2): GAGVSQSPSNKVTEKGKDVELRCDPISGHTALYWYRQSLGQGLEFLIYFQGNSAPDKSGLPSDRFSAERTGGSVSTLTIQRTQQEDSAVYLCASSLGPRGYTFGSGTRLTVV.

This clonotype was observed at least ten times. CDR3 in DNA: TGCAGTGCTGGGACAGGGCACTCCTACGAGCAGTACTTC. This gives the protein CSAGTGHSYEQYF. The genes are TRBV20-1 and TRBJ2-7; TRBD1 agrees at 9 bases. The CDR3 has 13 amino acids. Germline values: CDR1 DFQATT, CDR2 SNEGSKA (reference sequence). V dropped 5 bases and J dropped 0; count of bases not matched to a gene: 2.

A few counts support this clonotype. The rearrangement uses TRBV20-1 and TRBJ2-5; possible D gene TRBD2, 6 bases. V was cut by 6 bases and J by 3 bases, with 14 bases left in between. The CDR3 runs 13 residues. Germline loops: CDR1 DFQATT, CDR2 SNEGSKA (reference sequence). This CDR3 reads CSATGTSKETQYF. The CDR3, as DNA: TGCAGTGCAACCGGGACTTCCAAAGAGACCCAGTACTTC.

The gene calls are TRBV27 and TRBJ1-1; D uncertain. Per germline, CDR1 MNHEY and CDR2 SMNVEV (reference sequence). This CDR3 spans 13 amino acids. Between the trimmed V and J ends, which lost 2 bases and 2 bases, there was a span of 6 bases. The CDR3 loop is CASSLQRNTEAFF. In nucleotides, the CDR3 is TGTGCCAGCAGTTTACAGCGAAACACTGAAGCTTTCTTT.

This clonotype was seen repeatedly, ten times or more. This chain links TRBV6-2 or TRBV6-3 with TRBJ2-1; 7 bases agree with TRBD1. V lost 0 bases and J lost 8; bases outside the gene matches: 1. The CDR3 is 13 residues long. CDR1 is MNHEY and CDR2 is SVGEGT in the germline V gene. CDR3 DNA: TGTGCCAGCAGTTACTCGACAGGGTATGAGCAGTTCTTC. It codes for CASSYSTGYEQFF.

This clonotype was seen ten or more times. The V call is TRBV29-1, the J call TRBJ2-7, with TRBD1 identical over 8 bases. Trimming took 1 base from V and 4 from J; bases not matched to a gene: 12. The CDR3 extends over 16 amino acids. CDR1 SQVTM and CDR2 ANQGSEA come from the germline V gene. The CDR3 DNA is TGCAGCGTTGAAGTTCTTCCAGGGGGCGCGAAGTACGAGCAGTACTTC. Translation gives CSVEVLPGGAKYEQYF.

This clonotype was picked up a small number of times. The chain uses TRBV15 and TRBJ1-6; D is ambiguous. Germline CDR1 reads LNHNV; CDR2 reads YYDKDF (reference sequence). The length of the CDR3 is 14 residues. V dropped 0 bases and J dropped 7 bases, with 7 bases sitting between them. CDR3 nucleotides: TGTGCCACCAGCAGAGAGGGTTCGAATTCACCCCTCCACTTT. This codes for CATSREGSNSPLHF.

The rearrangement links TRBV20-1 to TRBJ1-4; D may be TRBD1 (5 bases). With 0 bases removed from V and 10 bases from J, the gap between germline ends came to 9 bases. CDR1 is DFQATT and CDR2 is SNEGSKA in the germline V gene (reference sequence). The CDR3 is 12 amino acids. The CDR3 spells CSARDGDRKLFF. The CDR3 DNA follows: TGCAGTGCTAGAGATGGGGACCGAAAACTGTTTTTT.

J is TRBJ1-3 and V is TRBV10-3; a weak D match, TRBD1 (5 bases). The CDR3 loop spans 13 amino acids. Germline CDR1 is ENHRY and CDR2 is SYGVKD. Trimming removed 8 bases at V and 0 bases at J, with 8 bases between. For the CDR3, the DNA is TGTGCCATCGGGGGTAACTCTGGAAACACCATATATTTT. The encoded protein is CAIGGNSGNTIYF.

The rearrangement uses TRBV7-2 and TRBJ2-7; 8 nucleotides align to TRBD2. CDR1 and CDR2 from the germline V gene are SGHTA and FQGNSA. The V gene end was trimmed by 5 bases and the J gene end by 3 bases; junction bases not matched to a gene: 6. CDR3 length: 14 residues. The CDR3 protein is CASSLSGAGYEQYF. In DNA, the CDR3 is TGTGCCAGCAGCCTTAGCGGGGCGGGCTACGAGCAGTACTTC.

J is TRBJ1-2 and V is TRBV9; 7 bases agree with TRBD1. The V segment lost 4 bases and the J segment 5 bases; nucleotides outside the gene matches: 14. Per the germline V gene, CDR1 is SGDLS and CDR2 is YYNGEE. This CDR3 has 16 residues. The CDR3, as DNA: TGTGCCAGCAGCCTGAGTAGTCGGACAGGCTTTTATGGCTACACCTTC. Translation gives CASSLSSRTGFYGYTF.